This paragraph reports one TCR beta chain. CDR3 length equals 11 residues. Trimming removed 4 bases from V and 5 bases from J, with 8 bases in between. Germline CDR1 reads SQVTM; CDR2 reads ANQGSEA. cDNA synthesis used the whole RNA isolate, giving expressed TCRB sequences. An average about 3.8 million reads came from naive, central memory and regulatory T cell samples. Clones were read by immunoSEQ multiplex PCR, and TCRdb kept only the in-frame ones, dropping some. The sample lists about 180,000 clones, roughly an eighth occurring once. The sample is drawn from a study of beta chain features in type 1 diabetes.

The sample was central memory CD4+ T cells from blood. The TCR originated in a woman between 18 and 30 years old in good health. The chain links TRBV29-1 to TRBJ2-5; D gene ambiguous. The CDR3 region is CSVALVETQYF. The CDR3 nucleotides read TGCAGCGTTGCACTGGTGGAGACCCAGTACTTC.